This T cell receptor (beta chain) was obtained from a study of cytomegalovirus exposure and HLA in healthy donors. Broader study findings: For cytomegalovirus status, the classifier reportedly gave diagnoses with high specificity and sensitivity. Cytomegalovirus association was listed for about 150 TCR beta chains.

Remarks on this clone: Its antigen is undetermined.

PCR amplification relied on 60 Vbeta primers (plus 13 Jbeta primers). Authors' analysis steps: Counted up in a later analysis, unique TCR beta chains came to 65 million to 100 million, with about 10 million shared. This table comes from immunoSEQ multiplex PCR, and its TCRdb copy is limited to in-frame clones, with some not included. Clone size and the V and J calls come from that table; the DNA yielded D and trimming. The sample carries 90,000 to 150,000 clones, almost 85% recorded once. V was trimmed by 6 bases and J by 10 bases, leaving 20 bases between them. This CDR3 spans 15 amino acids. Germline CDR1 reads SGHRS; CDR2 reads YFSETQ.

This clonotype was obtained from a woman aged 18-29 years in good health and CMV-seronegative. Source material: PBMCs. The chain combines TRBV5-1 with TRBJ1-6; weak D call: TRBD1 (6 bases). The DNA of the CDR3 is TGCGCCAGCACCGCGGGGAGGGTCGGGGGCTCACCCCTCCACTTT. Amino acid sequence: CASTAGRVGGSPLHF.